The sequence of this T cell receptor (beta chain) was determined in a study of T cell responses to AZD1222 COVID-19 vaccine. Concerning this clone: The antigen is unknown.

Regarding the study as a whole: Mostly white British, mostly female donors; authors suggested clonal diversity may be underestimated. It was only six AZD1222 recipients who were seropositive at baseline.

Germline CDR1 and CDR2: SQVTM and ANQGSEA. Trimming shortened V by 7 bases and J by 0 bases, and 16 bases separated the two germline ends. The CDR3 sequence is 15 residues long. Timing groups of about 4 and about 12 weeks for second doses were pooled. Sequencing was performed with immunoSEQ multiplex PCR; in TCRdb, only in-frame clones are kept and a portion is missing. This table holds 120,000 or so clones, about 82% found once. The sequencing here drew on peripheral blood, taken 28 days after the second AZD1222 dose. This receptor was taken from an adult who received the AZD1222 COVID-19 vaccine. This chain links TRBV29-1 with TRBJ2-1; the D gene could be TRBD1 or TRBD2 (5 bases each). The DNA for the CDR3 is TGCAGCGGGTGGGGACCGAAGAGCTCCTACAATGAGCAGTTCTTC. It is translated as CSGWGPKSSYNEQFF.